This TCR beta chain was recovered during a study of blood T cell repertoires in COVID-19 (dated by TCRdb to the early 2020s). With respect to the entire study: The collaborator samples originated in the United States, Italy and Spain and spanned the acute and convalescent phases of COVID-19. The prospective study material was composed of cDNA or gDNA derived from T cells, B-cell-depleted T cells, or PBMCs. Subjects who had been exposed to COVID-19, were actively infected with it, or had recovered from it provided the deeply sampled blood TCRbeta repertoires that made up the dataset. The repertoires were released in a freely available public database meant as a resource for research on the immune response to SARS-CoV-2. Where HLA class I and class II types were available, the types were taken from metadata supplied by the sample provider, not from assay-based typing. A de-identified subject ID, COVID-19 status, age in years and sex were almost always included in the sample metadata. Samples were obtained from the ongoing ImmuneRACE study (first 160 participants) and from approximately 1,200 subjects provided by 6 global collaborators. The study at large found these results: The amount of clinical and demographic metadata varied by source and participant and was provided uncurated.

As concerns this clone: Its antigen remains unidentified. Nothing much larger sits one base from this clone, and base qualities are not available.

The immunoSEQ Assay, a bias-controlled multiplex PCR, was used to amplify TCRbeta CDR3 regions from genomic DNA. The source study handled its data this way. The number of nucleated cells in each sample was estimated by amplification of reference gene primers within the assay. To quantify the absolute abundance of each unique TCRbeta CDR3 rearrangement, sequence reads were collapsed and filtered. For each sample, productive Simpson clonality was calculated by taking the square root of Simpson's diversity index across productive rearrangements. Here the immuneACCESS table is served through TCRdb, limited to in-frame sequences with V and J called. Missing clones are a known gap in these copies; in checked studies unresolved V genes cover under half, and the rest lacks a known reason. The V and J calls and the clone size are those of that table, but D and trimming were determined from the DNA. The sample table shows roughly 200,000 clones, and 75% to 85% are seen once. Over 9.5% of the sample lies in the top ten.

Participants in the prospective study were aged 18 to 89 years, lived in 20 to 30 United States geographic areas, and enrolled through a virtual design. Cohort assignment in the prospective study relied on participant-reported clinical history from a screening survey and a study questionnaire. Recovered participants in ImmuneRACE Cohort 3 were defined by two consecutive negative NP/OP PCR tests, clearance by a healthcare professional, or resolution of symptoms. Each participant in the prospective study had whole blood, serum and a nasopharyngeal or oropharyngeal swab collected by mobile phlebotomists. Over an approximately two-month period, participants in the prospective study had the option of providing additional blood draws and questionnaires. Prospective study blood samples were shipped either frozen or at room temperature before DNA extraction. The CDR3 contains 14 residues, cysteine and phenylalanine counted. Only CDR3 DNA is held: 42 bases, read in frame from base 1. Germline trimming amounts to 4 bases on V and 6 bases on J, with 5 as the count of junction bases outside the gene matches. Via the germline V gene, CDR1 is SGHRS and CDR2 YFSETQ.

Sequences were obtained from PBMCs or T cells enriched from blood (not recorded which). This receptor was obtained from a man in his forties or fifties who had recovered from COVID-19. The chain joins TRBV5-1 to TRBJ2-1; 9 central nucleotides agree with TRBD2. The CDR3 reads CASSAGLAVNEQFF. The base sequence is TGCGCCAGCAGCGCGGGACTAGCTGTCAATGAGCAGTTCTTC.